This T cell receptor (beta chain) was identified during a study of lymphopenia after photon versus proton radiotherapy. This CDR3 comprises 14 residues. V lost 0 bases, J lost 0 bases, and 5 bases lay in between. Germline CDR1 ENHRY, CDR2 SYGVKD. General study points: Relative stability marked proton patients; photon patients lost diversity and naive cells.

The assay was immunoSEQ multiplex PCR, and TCRdb's table has in-frame clones only and misses some. The sample has around 150,000 clones, approximately 91% seen once. Notes on this clone: Its antigen is unidentified.

The sequenced sample was peripheral blood, obtained from a patient treated with photon-based radiotherapy. The chain recombines TRBV10-3 with TRBJ1-1; no clear D. This receptor was taken from a man in his fifties with gastric cancer. CDR3 in amino acids: CAISESRMNTEAFF. The CDR3 nucleotides read TGTGCCATCAGTGAGTCTAGGATGAACACTGAAGCTTTCTTT.